These 18 T cell receptor beta chains were all obtained from the same sample, sequenced in a study of blood T cell repertoires in COVID-19. Profiling relied on immunoSEQ multiplex PCR, and the TCRdb table lists in-frame clones only, not all of them. The repertoire has about 200,000 clones, about 88% of them found once; the top ten carry approximately 4%. The sample taken for sequencing was peripheral blood. Receptors originate from a human donor in a cohort sampled during active COVID-19.

The chain combines TRBV19 with TRBJ1-1, with D maybe TRBD1 (5 bases). Germline V gene sequence: CDR1 LNHDA, CDR2 SQIVND (reference sequence). CDR3 length equals 14 residues. Trimming left V 5 bases short and J 1 base short, with 11 bases between. The CDR3 DNA reads as TGTGCCAGTAGTTTCGGGACTCCGAACACTGAAGCTTTCTTT. Protein: CASSFGTPNTEAFF.

This chain connects TRBV7-9 to TRBJ2-4, with D unclear. This CDR3 is built from 13 residues. CDR1 and CDR2 from the germline V gene are SEHNR and FQNEAQ (reference sequence). Trimming shortened V by 0 bases and J by 5 bases, and 5 bases separated the two germline ends. The CDR3 region is CASSLARQNIQYF. CDR3 nucleotides: TGTGCCAGCAGCTTAGCGCGGCAAAACATTCAGTACTTC.

The CDR3 here is CASSDHSSGANVLTF. CDR3 coding DNA: TGTGCCAGCAGTGACCATAGCTCTGGGGCCAACGTCCTGACTTTC. This chain links TRBV6-4 with TRBJ2-6, with D unresolved. Between the trimmed V and J ends, which lost 2 bases and 0 bases, there was a span of 5 bases. CDR1 is MRHNA, CDR2 SNTAGT, per germline. CDR3 length: 15 amino acids.

The chain has TRBV18 and TRBJ1-5, with 10 bases identical to TRBD1. This CDR3 comprises 16 residues. Trimming at V came to 3 bases and at J to 1 base, leaving 3 bases not matched to a gene. Germline CDR1 is KGHSH and CDR2 is LQKENI. The CDR3 DNA sequence: TGTGCCAGCTCACCTGAGACAGGGGGCAGCAATCAGCCCCAGCATTTT. Amino acid sequence: CASSPETGGSNQPQHF.

This clone was observed a few times. The chain carries TRBV19 and TRBJ1-2, with a weak D call TRBD1 (5 bases). The germline V and J ends were trimmed by 3 bases and 3 bases, with 11 bases remaining between them. The CDR3 runs to 14 residues. Germline values: CDR1 LNHDA, CDR2 SQIVND (reference sequence). The DNA of the CDR3 is TGTGCCAGTAGTATTAATCAGGGCTACTATGGCTACACCTTC. Translation: CASSINQGYYGYTF.

This clone was detected a few times. The J gene is TRBJ1-4, the V gene TRBV5-6, with D maybe TRBD1 (5 bases). This CDR3 is built from 15 residues. Germline V gene lookup returns CDR1 SGHDT and CDR2 YYEEEE. Trimming stripped 0 bases from V and 7 bases from J, with 13 bases between. In DNA, the CDR3 is TGTGCCAGCAGCTTGGCAGGGTCGTCAGGTGAAAAACTGTTTTTT. Its protein is CASSLAGSSGEKLFF. Complete variable domain (other parts from reference TRBV5-6 and TRBJ1-4): DAGVTQSPTHLIKTRGQQVTLRCSPKSGHDTVSWYQQALGQGPQFIFQYYEEEERQRGNFPDRFSGHQFPNYSSELNVNALLLGDSALYLCASSLAGSSGEKLFFGSGTQLSVL.

The J gene is TRBJ1-4, the V gene TRBV4-3, with D possibly matching TRBD1 (5 bases). V was cut by 0 bases and J by 8 bases, with 13 bases left in between. Per germline, CDR1 LGHNA and CDR2 YSLEER. This CDR3 is built from 15 residues. Written as DNA, the CDR3 is TGCGCCAGCAGCCAAGATTTGGCAGGGAGGGAAAAACTGTTTTTT. Amino acids: CASSQDLAGREKLFF.

This chain connects TRBV19 to TRBJ2-1; TRBD2 aligns across 9 bases. Trimming removed 7 bases from V and 5 bases from J; junction bases left unmatched: 12. Germline CDR1 is LNHDA and CDR2 is SQIVND (reference sequence). This CDR3 has 16 amino acids. CDR3 protein: CASKRGAIAGDNEQFF. The CDR3 DNA sequence: TGTGCCAGTAAAAGGGGGGCGATAGCGGGGGACAATGAGCAGTTCTTC.

The V and J genes are TRBV5-1 and TRBJ1-4, with 11 bases matching TRBD1. The CDR3 covers 15 residues. The trim removed 4 bases at V and 7 bases at J, leaving 6 bases unmatched. Germline assignment: CDR1 SGHRS and CDR2 YFSETQ. In DNA form, the CDR3 reads TGCGCCAGCAGCAGACCGGGACAGGGGGGTGAAAAACTGTTTTTT. Its translation is CASSRPGQGGEKLFF.

This sequence joins TRBV12-2 and TRBJ1-2; the DNA was not compared with TRBD1, the D call given in the table. TRBV12-2 is reported as a pseudogene. There are 14 residues in the CDR3. The chain's CDR3 is CASRPRTGGYGYTF. In DNA, the CDR3 is TGTGCAAGTCGCCCCCGGACAGGGGGCTATGGCTACACCTTC.

The chain recombines TRBV19 with TRBJ2-1, with 11 bases lining up with TRBD2. From germline, CDR1 is LNHDA and CDR2 SQIVND (reference sequence). J lost 3 bases, V lost 7 bases, and 11 bases had no gene match. The CDR3 has 17 amino acids. As DNA, the CDR3 is TGTGCCAGTACGCGAAAGACCGGGACTAGCGGCTACAATGAGCAGTTCTTC. Translating gives CASTRKTGTSGYNEQFF.

This clone was detected only once. The rearrangement links TRBV29-1 to TRBJ2-7, with 7 bases identical to TRBD2. The V gene's germline CDR1 is SQVTM and CDR2 ANQGSEA. V shed 6 bases and J 7 bases; nucleotides not matched to a gene: 6. The CDR3 is 11 amino acids. The CDR3 loop reads CSVARGSEQYF. The CDR3 region has the DNA TGCAGCGTGGCGCGGGGGAGTGAGCAGTACTTC.

The J gene is TRBJ1-1, the V gene TRBV7-8; 12 bases line up with TRBD1. J lost 5 bases, V lost 1 base, and 2 bases had no gene match. The germline CDR1 and CDR2 sequences are SGHVS and FQNEAQ. The CDR3 has 15 amino acids. The CDR3 bases are TGTGCCAGCAGCTTAGGGGACAGGGGGCTGACTGAAGCTTTCTTT. Amino acids: CASSLGDRGLTEAFF.

The chain combines TRBV10-1 with TRBJ1-1; D perhaps matches TRBD1 (6 bases). Trimming shortened V by 2 bases and J by 4 bases, and 8 bases separated the two germline ends. Per germline, CDR1 WNHNN and CDR2 SYGVQD (reference sequence). The CDR3 sequence is 13 residues long. For the CDR3, the DNA is TGCGCCAGCAGTGAGGGACAGTTCACTGAAGCTTTCTTT. It translates to CASSEGQFTEAFF.

This chain links TRBV3-1 (or the pseudogene TRBV3-2) with TRBJ2-7; 9 nucleotides align to TRBD2. Germline CDR1 LGHDT, CDR2 YNNKEL (reference sequence). V lost 5 bases, J lost 3 bases, and 14 bases stayed unmatched. The CDR3 length is 17 residues. The CDR3 loop reads CASSTLAPGLAGYEQYF. The CDR3 nucleotides read TGTGCCAGCAGCACTCTTGCCCCGGGACTAGCAGGCTACGAGCAGTACTTC.

V usage is TRBV9 and J usage is TRBJ2-2, with TRBD1 matching 7 bases. The CDR3 is 15 residues long. Germline CDR1 reads SGDLS; CDR2 reads YYNGEE. The V and J ends lost 5 bases and 0 bases, in that order; junction bases with no gene match: 4. CDR3 coding DNA: TGTGCCAGCAGTCTGGGACAGTCGAACACCGGGGAGCTGTTTTTT. Amino acid sequence: CASSLGQSNTGELFF.

This rearrangement joins TRBV21-1 to TRBJ2-7; the tabulated D call, TRBD2, remains unverified against the DNA. TRBV21-1 constitutes a pseudogene. This CDR3 has 21 residues. CDR3 amino acids: CASRDGIDTCRGDNRSYEQYF. DNA for the CDR3: TGTGCCAGCAGGGACGGGATCGACACTTGTCGGGGGGACAACCGCTCCTACGAGCAGTACTTC.

The chain employs TRBV6-2 or TRBV6-3 and TRBJ2-3; 7 nucleotides align to TRBD1. Germline CDR1 MNHEY, CDR2 SVGEGT. The CDR3 has 14 residues. Trimming took 6 bases from V and 2 from J; bases not matched to a gene: 5. The CDR3 is CASSRTGVTDTQYF. Here the CDR3 DNA reads TGTGCCAGCAGCCGTACAGGGGTCACAGATACGCAGTATTTT.